These 9 T cell receptor beta chains were all obtained from the same sample, sequenced in a study of cytotoxic CD8 clonotypes in ibrutinib-treated CLL. Clones were read by immunoSEQ multiplex PCR, and TCRdb kept only the in-frame ones, dropping some. The table shows over 150,000 clones, with roughly 72% occurring only once. Specimen: PBMCs, collected after 24 months of ibrutinib treatment. The receptor set was obtained from a human donor with chronic lymphocytic leukemia.

The V and J genes are TRBV7-3 and TRBJ2-3; unclear D gene. The germline V gene has CDR1 SGHTA and CDR2 FQGTGA. The CDR3 loop spans 14 amino acids. With 3 bases removed from V and 4 bases from J, the gap between germline ends came to 11 bases. The CDR3 loop is CASSFSLVADTQYF. CDR3 nucleotide sequence: TGTGCCAGCAGCTTTTCCCTAGTAGCAGATACGCAGTATTTT. Using reference TRBV7-3 and TRBJ2-3 for the parts outside the CDR3, the full variable domain is GAGVSQTPSNKVTEKGKYVELRCDPISGHTALYWYRQSLGQGPEFLIYFQGTGAADDSGLPNDRFFAVRPEGSVSTLKIQRTERGDSAVYLCASSFSLVADTQYFGPGTRLTVL.

The CDR3 nucleotides are TGCAGCGTGCGGGGGGTTGCGGGTGAGCAGTTCTTC. Protein sequence: CSVRGVAGEQFF. The V call is TRBV29-1, the J call TRBJ2-1; 8 positions match TRBD2. The CDR3 has 12 residues. V shed 6 bases, J shed 9 bases, and the junction held 7 bases outside the gene matches. Germline CDR1 is SQVTM and CDR2 is ANQGSEA.

The genes are TRBV7-2 and TRBJ2-2; D is undetermined. With 7 bases removed from V and 1 base from J, the gap between germline ends came to 13 bases. This CDR3 spans 15 amino acids. CDR1 SGHTA and CDR2 FQGNSA come from the germline V gene. The CDR3 here is CASTPKWQNTGELFF. CDR3 coding DNA: TGTGCCAGCACCCCAAAGTGGCAGAACACCGGGGAGCTGTTTTTT.

V usage is TRBV11-2 and J usage is TRBJ2-5, with 7 bases matching TRBD2. Germline V gives CDR1 SGHAT, CDR2 FQNNGV. The CDR3 totals 17 residues. The J segment lost 1 base and the V segment lost 2 bases, leaving 10 bases of the junction unmatched. The CDR3: CASSLWGGTDPQETQYF. The CDR3 DNA reads TGTGCCAGCAGCTTATGGGGAGGGACGGACCCCCAAGAGACCCAGTACTTC.

The V call is TRBV11-2, the J call TRBJ2-7, with 9 nucleotides matching TRBD2. The CDR3 runs 16 residues. From germline, CDR1 is SGHAT and CDR2 FQNNGV. Trimming took 0 bases from V and 4 from J; bases not matched to a gene: 7. CDR3 loop: CASSLEFFSGGYEQYF. The CDR3 bases are TGTGCCAGCAGCTTAGAGTTTTTTAGCGGGGGATACGAGCAGTACTTC.

The chain couples TRBV2 to TRBJ2-2; D gene ambiguous. Trimming stripped 4 bases from V and 5 bases from J, with 11 bases between. The germline CDR1 and CDR2 sequences are SNHLY and FYNNEI. The CDR3 totals 14 residues. CDR3 in DNA: TGTGCCAGCAGTGCCCTACAAGAGACCGGGGAGCTGTTTTTT. Translated, it gives CASSALQETGELFF.

The chain uses TRBV4-3 and TRBJ2-7, with TRBD2 matching over 9 bases. Germline CDR1 and CDR2: LGHNA and YSLEER. With V trimmed by 0 bases and J by 2 bases, 5 bases remained unmatched. The length of the CDR3 is 16 residues. CDR3 nucleotide sequence: TGCGCCAGCAGCCAAGATTGGACTAGCGACACCTACGAGCAGTACTTC. Translation gives CASSQDWTSDTYEQYF.

The rearrangement links TRBV4-3 to TRBJ2-3; D not certain. The germline CDR1 and CDR2 sequences are LGHNA and YSLEER. V was shortened by 2 bases and J by 2 bases, with 17 bases between the two germline ends. The CDR3 is 17 residues long. The CDR3 region has the DNA TGCGCCAGCAGCCAATTTTTGTCCGACGAAACCACAGATACGCAGTATTTT. As protein: CASSQFLSDETTDTQYF.

The sample holds a few counts of this clone. The V call is TRBV5-1, the J call TRBJ1-4; a weak D match, TRBD1 (6 bases). This CDR3 contains 14 residues. Germline V gives CDR1 SGHRS, CDR2 YFSETQ. The V gene lost 3 bases and the J gene lost 7 bases, with 13 bases spanning the gap. In nucleotides, the CDR3 is TGCGCCAGCAGCTGGGACACACCTGGTGAAAAACTGTTTTTT. It codes for CASSWDTPGEKLFF.